The 15 T cell receptor beta chains listed next were all sequenced from one sample in a study of blood T cell repertoires in COVID-19. Generated by immunoSEQ multiplex PCR, the TCRdb table keeps only in-frame clones and is missing some. The sample holds more than 50,000 clones, around nine tenths seen once. What was sequenced was peripheral blood. The receptor set was obtained from a human donor with active COVID-19. The donor label of this sample is uncertain.

This chain links TRBV6-2 or TRBV6-3 with TRBJ1-5, with TRBD1 as a possible D gene (5 bases). CDR3 length: 14 amino acids. Trimming left V 4 bases short and J 2 bases short, with 9 bases between. Germline CDR1 MNHEY, CDR2 SVGEGT. The CDR3 DNA reads as TGTGCCAGCAGTTTATGGGGCGGCAATCAGCCCCAGCATTTT. Protein sequence: CASSLWGGNQPQHF.

This clone was detected a few times. The CDR3 reads CASSLGDRTYTEAFF. In DNA, the CDR3 is TGTGCCAGCAGCTTGGGGGACAGGACGTACACTGAAGCTTTCTTT. J is TRBJ1-1 and V is TRBV11-2; TRBD1 agrees at 8 bases. V was clipped by 3 bases and J by 3 bases; unmatched bases: 6. Germline V gene sequence: CDR1 SGHAT, CDR2 FQNNGV. CDR3 length: 15 residues. The whole variable domain, remainder taken from reference TRBV11-2 and TRBJ1-1, is EAGVAQSPRYKIIEKRQSVAFWCNPISGHATLYWYQQILGQGPKLLIQFQNNGVVDDSQLPKDRFSAERLKGVDSTLKIQPAKLEDSAVYLCASSLGDRTYTEAFFGQGTRLTVV.

About this clone: An end of the junction differs from the germline gene, which may be a read error. The DNA of the CDR3 is TGTGCCAGCAGTTTAGGGGGACAGTTCACCGGGGAGCTGTTTTTT. This encodes CASSLGGQFTGELFF. The V call is TRBV7-9, the J call TRBJ2-2; 7 nucleotides match TRBD1. The germline V gene encodes CDR1 SEHNR and CDR2 FQNEAQ (reference sequence). The length of the CDR3 is 15 residues.

V usage is TRBV9 and J usage is TRBJ2-1, with TRBD2 matching over 7 bases. V dropped 4 bases and J dropped 0; count of bases not matched to a gene: 7. The germline V gene encodes CDR1 SGDLS and CDR2 YYNGEE. This CDR3 is 16 amino acids long. In nucleotides, the CDR3 is TGTGCCAGCAGCCTCCTAGGCGGGAGCTCCTACAATGAGCAGTTCTTC. Its translation is CASSLLGGSSYNEQFF. Full variable domain (missing parts from reference TRBV9 and TRBJ2-1): DSGVTQTPKHLITATGQRVTLRCSPRSGDLSVYWYQQSLDQGLQFLIQYYNGEERAKGNILERFSAQQFPDLHSELNLSSLELGDSALYFCASSLLGGSSYNEQFFGPGTRLTVL.

J is TRBJ2-1 and V is TRBV7-8, with D possibly TRBD2 on 5 matching bases. Germline CDR1 SGHVS, CDR2 FQNEAQ. Trimming removed 3 bases at V and 8 bases at J, with 14 bases between. CDR3 length equals 14 residues. The CDR3 DNA follows: TGTGCCAGCAGCTTCGAGGGTACCTGGGATGAGCAGTTCTTC. It yields the protein CASSFEGTWDEQFF.

This chain links TRBV11-1 with TRBJ2-3, with TRBD2 as a possible D gene (6 bases). The CDR3 is made up of 15 amino acids. The V end was cut by 1 base, the J end by 1 base, with 9 bases between. Germline CDR1 and CDR2: SGHAT and FQDESV (reference sequence). CDR3 sequence (DNA): TGTGCCAGCAGCTTAGGGGCTAGCGGCACAGATACGCAGTATTTT. As protein: CASSLGASGTDTQYF. Drawing the rest from reference TRBV11-1 and TRBJ2-3, the complete variable domain is EAEVAQSPRYKITEKSQAVAFWCDPISGHATLYWYRQILGQGPELLVQFQDESVVDDSQLPKDRFSAERLKGVDSTLKIQPAELGDSAMYLCASSLGASGTDTQYFGPGTRLTVL.

The chain uses TRBV5-1 and TRBJ1-1; weak D call: TRBD1 (6 bases). CDR3 length: 16 amino acids. CDR1 and CDR2 from the germline V gene are SGHRS and YFSETQ. Trimming stripped 3 bases from V and 1 base from J, with 16 bases between. CDR3 sequence reads: CASSSLRGGPNTEAFF. The CDR3 DNA reads as TGCGCCAGCAGCTCCCTAAGGGGGGGACCGAACACTGAAGCTTTCTTT.

The V gene is TRBV19, the J gene TRBJ2-1, with TRBD2 matching over 9 bases. This CDR3 is 16 amino acids long. In germline, CDR1 is LNHDA, CDR2 SQIVND (reference sequence). The ends lost 2 bases at V and 2 bases at J; junction bases unmatched: 4. DNA of the CDR3: TGTGCCAGTAGTATATCTGCTAGCGGGGCCTACAATGAGCAGTTCTTC. As protein: CASSISASGAYNEQFF.

The rearrangement links TRBV7-9 to TRBJ2-5, with D maybe TRBD1 (5 bases). Germline CDR1 SEHNR, CDR2 FQNEAQ (reference sequence). CDR3 length equals 14 residues. The V end was cut by 5 bases, the J end by 7 bases, with 17 bases between. Here the CDR3 DNA reads TGTGCCAGCAGCCCCCAGGGCCGGATTGGGACCCAGTACTTC. It encodes CASSPQGRIGTQYF.

The chain carries TRBV25-1 and TRBJ1-1; 8 bases line up with TRBD1. There are 14 residues in the CDR3. Germline values: CDR1 MGHDK, CDR2 SYGVNS. With V trimmed by 5 bases and J by 1 base, 3 bases remained unmatched. This CDR3 reads CASSPGTGNTEAFF. The CDR3 coding sequence is TGTGCCAGCAGTCCCGGGACAGGGAACACTGAAGCTTTCTTT.

The chain is built from TRBV3-1 (or the pseudogene TRBV3-2) and TRBJ2-7; 14 bases are shared with TRBD2. The CDR3 runs 13 residues. The germline CDR1 and CDR2 sequences are LGHDT and YNNKEL (reference sequence). V shed 5 bases, J shed 12 bases, and the junction held 6 bases outside the gene matches. CDR3 nucleotide sequence: TGTGCCAGCAGCTATGGACTAGCGGGGGGCCTGTACGTC. Translation: CASSYGLAGGLYV.

V gene TRBV12-5 combines with J gene TRBJ2-3; 12 bases match TRBD2. The CDR3 is made up of 17 amino acids. With V trimmed by 0 bases and J by 4 bases, 5 bases remained unmatched. Germline V CDR1 and CDR2: LGHNT, FRNRAP. CDR3 DNA: TGTGCTAGTGGTTTGGTTCTAGCGGGGGGGCAGGCAGATACGCAGTATTTT. Translating gives CASGLVLAGGQADTQYF.

The chain couples TRBV5-6 to TRBJ2-4; D possibly corresponds to TRBD2 (5 bases). The CDR3 sequence is 13 residues long. V was shortened by 2 bases and J by 8 bases, with 11 bases between the two germline ends. Germline CDR1 is SGHDT and CDR2 is YYEEEE. CDR3 protein: CASSLDPGDIQYF. The CDR3, as DNA: TGTGCCAGCAGCTTAGACCCCGGGGACATTCAGTACTTC.

This chain connects TRBV6-5 to TRBJ1-5; the D gene is possibly TRBD1 (6 bases). Germline V CDR1 and CDR2: MNHEY, SVGAGI. Trimming removed 6 bases from V and 5 bases from J, with 17 bases in between. This CDR3 is built from 15 residues. CDR3 sequence: CASRNGGLRDQPQHF. Written as DNA, the CDR3 is TGTGCCAGCAGGAACGGGGGGCTACGGGATCAGCCCCAGCATTTT.

The V and J genes are TRBV28 and TRBJ2-1; possible D gene TRBD1, 5 bases. Germline V gives CDR1 MDHEN, CDR2 SYDVKM. The germline V and J ends were trimmed by 6 bases and 4 bases, with 13 bases remaining between them. The CDR3 spans 14 residues. This chain's CDR3 is CASSLGRPYNEQFF. The CDR3 DNA follows: TGTGCCAGCAGCTTGGGGCGCCCGTACAATGAGCAGTTCTTC.